This T cell receptor (beta chain) emerged from a study of PD-1 blockade in classical Hodgkin lymphoma. Study findings and constraints: Patients starting nivolumab less than 1 year after ASCT had lower diversity and were excluded from later analyses. Newly diagnosed patients and complete responders had comparable diversity at baseline. The causes of the repertoire differences, possibly disease activity or prior therapy, remain undefined. TCR diversity at baseline was reported to be reduced in newly diagnosed patients relative to healthy donors.

Every one of the patients relapsed after autologous stem cell transplantation (brentuximab vedotin exposure was variable). Concerning this clone: What it recognizes is unknown.

The CDR3 spans 16 residues. The V and J ends lost 1 base and 3 bases respectively, with 15 bases between them. Looked up from germline, CDR1 is SGHDN and CDR2 is FVKESK. The repertoire was sequenced with immunoSEQ multiplex PCR; TCRdb's copy has only in-frame clones and lacks some. The top ten clones hold 5% to 6.5% of a sample with 39,000 or so clones, 86% of them seen once. The receptor's source is a human donor with classical Hodgkin lymphoma. The sequencing here drew on peripheral blood mononuclear cells (PBMCs), taken before the second cycle of nivolumab. This chain joins TRBV14 and TRBJ1-2; no clear D gene. In DNA, the CDR3 is TGTGCCAGCAGCCAAGTGTATTGGACCGACTACTATGGCTACACCTTC. Translating it yields CASSQVYWTDYYGYTF. The full variable domain, in which reference TRBV14 and TRBJ1-2 provide the parts outside the CDR3, is EAGVTQFPSHSVIEKGQTVTLRCDPISGHDNLYWYRRVMGKEIKFLLHFVKESKQDESGMPNNRFLAERTGGTYSTLKVQPAELEDSGVYFCASSQVYWTDYYGYTFGSGTRLTVV.